The next 4 T cell receptor beta chains were all read from a single sample in a study of T cells after yellow fever vaccination. TCRdb independently ran MiXCR on the 5' RACE reads; one entry per CDR3 protein. Among some 420,000 distinct CDR3 sequences, about 19% were seen once, and the ten largest hold 15% to 20%. The sequenced sample was PBMCs, obtained before the yellow fever booster vaccination. These receptors were obtained from a man between 18 and 29 years old who received the YFV17D yellow fever vaccine.

The chain is built from TRBV5-1 and TRBJ2-3; D might be TRBD1 (5 bases). CDR3 size: 13 residues. Germline V lookup: CDR1 SGHRS, CDR2 YFSETQ. V shed 4 bases and J shed 5 bases, with 11 bases lying between them. CDR3 sequence: CASSPPQGDTQYF. The CDR3 nucleotides are TGCGCCAGCAGCCCCCCCCAGGGAGATACGCAGTATTTT.

This clonotype was seen more than once but under ten times. The rearrangement links TRBV29-1 to TRBJ1-6, with 10 nucleotides matching TRBD1. Germline V gene sequence: CDR1 SQVTM, CDR2 ANQGSEA. Losses at the gene ends were 6 bases for V and 5 bases for J; bases not matched to a gene: 1. This CDR3 region has 13 residues. The CDR3 region is CSVGQGDNSPLHF. CDR3 in DNA: TGCAGCGTCGGACAGGGGGATAATTCACCCCTCCACTTT.

This clonotype was observed a few times. The chain has TRBV5-1 and TRBJ1-1; 10 bases align to TRBD1. CDR3 length: 13 amino acids. The V and J ends lost 4 bases and 6 bases, in that order; junction bases with no gene match: 3. CDR1 is SGHRS and CDR2 is YFSETQ in the germline V gene. CDR3 residues: CASSTGTGAEAFF. CDR3 DNA sequence: TGCGCCAGCAGCACCGGGACAGGGGCTGAAGCTTTCTTT.

The chain joins TRBV28 to TRBJ2-7, with D unclear. Between the trimmed V and J ends, which lost 6 bases and 3 bases, there was a span of 9 bases. Looked up from germline, CDR1 is MDHEN and CDR2 is SYDVKM. The CDR3 totals 12 residues. CDR3 region: CASRRSHYEQYF. CDR3 in DNA: TGTGCCAGCAGACGGTCGCACTACGAGCAGTACTTC.